The 3 T cell receptor beta chains given below trace back to one sample, sequenced in a study of T-cell reconstitution after alpha-beta-depleted transplantation in children. Using unique molecular identifiers, the investigators prepared the TCRbeta library. TCRdb reanalysed the PCR reads using MiXCR and keeps one entry per CDR3 protein. The sample yields over 400,000 distinct CDR3 sequences, under 15% seen once. Sequenced material: PBMCs from the stem cell graft donor, taken from the stem cell graft. All receptors derive from a human donor who donated a stem cell graft to a child with combined immunodeficiency.

A few counts support this clonotype. This may come from a read error, since a much larger clone is one base off. The V call is TRBV7-7, the J call TRBJ2-2; D gene uncertain. V was shortened by 1 base and J by 2 bases, with 2 bases between the two germline ends. CDR3 size: 13 residues. In germline, CDR1 is SSHAT, CDR2 FNYEAQ (reference sequence). The CDR3 sequence: CASSLDNTGELFF. CDR3 DNA: TGTGCCAGCAGCTTAGACAACACCGGGGAGCTGTTTTTT.

At least ten counts were recorded for this clonotype. The chain couples TRBV12-3 or TRBV12-4 to TRBJ2-5; TRBD1 matches 11 bases. CDR3 length: 16 amino acids. V was pared by 2 bases and J by 4 bases, with 6 bases of the junction left unmatched. The CDR3 nucleotides read TGTGCCAGCAGTTTATGGACAGGGGGCTTAGGAGAGACCCAGTACTTC. As protein: CASSLWTGGLGETQYF.

The V and J genes are TRBV14 and TRBJ2-3; TRBD1 might be the D (6 bases). Germline CDR1 reads SGHDN; CDR2 reads FVKESK. CDR3 length: 14 residues. V was cut by 1 base and J by 6 bases, with 11 bases left in between. The CDR3 protein is CASSQGQGLDTQYF. The CDR3 nucleotides are TGTGCCAGCAGCCAAGGGCAGGGGCTGGATACGCAGTATTTT.